This entry is about one T cell receptor beta chain. Its recognized antigen is unknown. Base qualities are missing; no much larger clone stands one base away. V is pruned by 3 bases and J by 4 bases, leaving 6 bases of the junction without a gene match. CDR1 and CDR2 were assigned from the germline V gene (reference sequence) as LNHNV and YYDKDF. The CDR3, from cysteine to phenylalanine, totals 15 residues. Kept here is only the CDR3 DNA, which spans 45 bases and is read in frame from base 1. Peripheral blood CD8+ and CD4+ T cells from healthy donors, Susac syndrome patients and multiple sclerosis patients were profiled using high-throughput TCR beta sequencing. The multiple sclerosis controls were treatment-naive patients who had stable or active relapsing-remitting disease and met the revised McDonald criteria. Bulk CD8+ and CD4+ T cells were purified magnetically by negative isolation, whereas CD8+ TEMRA cells were enriched by FACS. Blood was drawn into EDTA tubes, processed within 24 hours, and PBMCs were isolated by density gradient centrifugation. PBMCs destined for TCR sequencing were cryopreserved in liquid nitrogen and later thawed in a 37 °C water bath. Purity of sorted or isolated CD4+, CD8+ and CD8+ TEMRA cells was at least 90%.

The sample comes from a study of CD8 T cells in Susac syndrome (dated by TCRdb to between 2017 and 2020). About the full investigation: The study used repertoire sequencing to test whether antigen drove CD8+ T cell activation and differentiation in Susac syndrome. CD8+ T cell repertoire clonality was compared between about a dozen healthy donors, approximately 14 Susac syndrome patients and about 15 multiple sclerosis patients. General conclusions and limits of the study: The TCR sequencing and HLA analysis was acknowledged to have included a relatively small number of individuals.

RNA was extracted using the RNeasy kit, and about 0.45 to 1 ug of the RNA was reverse transcribed with random hexamers. The immunoSEQ multiplex PCR assay, covering 54 Vbeta and 13 Jbeta segments, was used to amplify TCR beta CDR3 regions. PCR amplification bias was corrected using a synthetic template baseline for primer optimization and computational correction. Concerning the study's data processing: Only productive sequences were kept, with reads annotated to V, D and J genes according to IMGT and analyzed in immunoSEQ Analyzer. To calculate clonality, Shannon entropy was normalized by log2 of the number of productive unique sequences and then subtracted from one. For each patient and control, public and private clones were evaluated within the 100 most prevalent clones. A clone was defined as Susac-specific if it was absent from the healthy and MS cohorts, from around 960 published viral clones and from other ImmuneACCESS disease sequences. TCRdb ran its own pipeline on the public reads, namely fastp trimming at Q25 and MiXCR clone calling, and kept in-frame beta chains. Rows with one shared CDR3 protein collapse into an entry with the most common genes and DNA. TCRdb assigned the V and J calls; the authors' analysis was not used. This sample holds approximately 130,000 distinct CDR3 sequences; around 90% were observed only once. The ten biggest clones cover around 0.22% of the sample.

The rearranged chain carries TRBV15 and TRBJ2-7; 10 bases in the junction line up with TRBD2. Source material: CD8+ T cells from PBMCs. This receptor was obtained from a human donor with multiple sclerosis. The DNA sequence reads TGTGCCACCAGCAGTAGGGCTAGCGGGAGTTACGAGCAGTACTTC. Translated, this is CATSSRASGSYEQYF.